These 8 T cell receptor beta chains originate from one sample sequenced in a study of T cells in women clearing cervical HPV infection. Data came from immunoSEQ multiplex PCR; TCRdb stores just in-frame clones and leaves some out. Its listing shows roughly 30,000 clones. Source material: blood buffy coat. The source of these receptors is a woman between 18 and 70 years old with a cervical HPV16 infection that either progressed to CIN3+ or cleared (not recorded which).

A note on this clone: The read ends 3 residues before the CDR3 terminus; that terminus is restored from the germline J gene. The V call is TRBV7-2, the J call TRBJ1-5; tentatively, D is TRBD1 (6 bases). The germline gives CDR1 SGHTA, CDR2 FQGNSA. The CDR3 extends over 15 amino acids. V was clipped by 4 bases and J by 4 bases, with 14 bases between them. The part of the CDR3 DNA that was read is TGTGCCAGCAGCTCCGAGGGGGTTGTTAATCAGCCC. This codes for CASSSEGVVNQP. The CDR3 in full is CASSSEGVVNQPQHF.

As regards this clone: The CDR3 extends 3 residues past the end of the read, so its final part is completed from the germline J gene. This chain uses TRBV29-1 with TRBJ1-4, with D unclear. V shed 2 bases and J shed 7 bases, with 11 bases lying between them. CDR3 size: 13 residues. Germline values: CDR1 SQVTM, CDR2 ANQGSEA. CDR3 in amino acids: CSVESGYGEKLFF. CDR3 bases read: TGCAGCGTTGAAAGCGGGTACGGTGAAAAA. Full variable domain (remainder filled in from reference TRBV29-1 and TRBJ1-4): SAVISQKPSRDICQRGTSLTIQCQVDSQVTMMFWYRQQPGQSLTLIATANQGSEATYESGFVIDKFPISRPNLTFSTLTVSNMSPEDSSIYLCSVESGYGEKLFFGSGTQLSVL.

CDR3 bases read: TGTGCCAGCAGCGTAAGATATACAGGGTACCCAGATACG. As protein: CASSVRYTGYPDT. The complete CDR3 sequence is CASSVRYTGYPDTQYF. The rearrangement joins TRBV14 to TRBJ2-3; tentatively, D is TRBD1 (6 bases). The sequence runs out 3 residues before the end of the CDR3; the remainder is reconstructed from the germline J gene. Per the germline V gene, CDR1 is SGHDN and CDR2 is FVKESK. Trimming cost V 5 bases and J 4 bases, with 19 bases left between them. This CDR3 has 16 amino acids.

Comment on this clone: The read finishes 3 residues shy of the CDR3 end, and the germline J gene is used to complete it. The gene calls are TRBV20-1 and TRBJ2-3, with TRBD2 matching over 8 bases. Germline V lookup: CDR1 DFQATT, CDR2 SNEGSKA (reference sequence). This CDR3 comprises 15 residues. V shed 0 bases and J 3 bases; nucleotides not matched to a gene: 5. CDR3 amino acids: CSARDRPGGTDTQYF. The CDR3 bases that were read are TGCAGTGCTAGAGATAGACCGGGGGGGACAGATACG.

CDR3: CAWSGGGYGYTF. Partial CDR3 DNA: TGTGCCTGGAGCGGGGGGGGGTATGGC. V usage is TRBV30 and J usage is TRBJ1-2; a possible D gene is TRBD1 (5 bases). The read is 3 residues too short to cover the CDR3 end, so that end is filled in from the germline J gene. Trimming took off 3 bases at V and 5 bases at J, with 10 bases between the two ends. The CDR3 has 12 amino acids. CDR1 and CDR2 (germline): GTSNPN, SVGIG (reference sequence).

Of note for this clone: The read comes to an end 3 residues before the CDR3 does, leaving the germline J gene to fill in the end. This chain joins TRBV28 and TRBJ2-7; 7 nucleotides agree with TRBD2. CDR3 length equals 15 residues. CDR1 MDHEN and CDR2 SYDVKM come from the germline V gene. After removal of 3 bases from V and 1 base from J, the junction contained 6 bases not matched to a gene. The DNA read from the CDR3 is TGTGCCAGCAGTTTTTGGAGCGGGATTTCCTACGAG. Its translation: CASSFWSGISYE. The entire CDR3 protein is CASSFWSGISYEQYF. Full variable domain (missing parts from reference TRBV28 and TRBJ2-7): DVKVTQSSRYLVKRTGEKVFLECVQDMDHENMFWYRQDPGLGLRLIYFSYDVKMKEKGDIPEGYSVSREKKERFSLILESASTNQTSMYLCASSFWSGISYEQYFGPGTRLTVT.

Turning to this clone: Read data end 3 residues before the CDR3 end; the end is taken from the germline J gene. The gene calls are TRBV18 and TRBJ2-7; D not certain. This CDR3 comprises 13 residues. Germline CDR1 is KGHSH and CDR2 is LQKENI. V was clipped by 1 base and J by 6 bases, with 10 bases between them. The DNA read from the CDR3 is TGTGCCAGCTCACCACTGGCGGTTGGCGAG. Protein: CASSPLAVGE. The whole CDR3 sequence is CASSPLAVGEQYF.

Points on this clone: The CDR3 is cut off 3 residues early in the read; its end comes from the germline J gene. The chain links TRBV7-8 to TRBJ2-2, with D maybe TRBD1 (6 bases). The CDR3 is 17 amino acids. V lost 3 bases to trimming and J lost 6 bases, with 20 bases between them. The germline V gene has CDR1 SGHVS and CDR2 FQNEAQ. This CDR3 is CASSFPGQLLGAGELFF. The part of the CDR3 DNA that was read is TGTGCCAGCAGCTTTCCGGGACAACTTTTAGGGGCCGGGGAG.